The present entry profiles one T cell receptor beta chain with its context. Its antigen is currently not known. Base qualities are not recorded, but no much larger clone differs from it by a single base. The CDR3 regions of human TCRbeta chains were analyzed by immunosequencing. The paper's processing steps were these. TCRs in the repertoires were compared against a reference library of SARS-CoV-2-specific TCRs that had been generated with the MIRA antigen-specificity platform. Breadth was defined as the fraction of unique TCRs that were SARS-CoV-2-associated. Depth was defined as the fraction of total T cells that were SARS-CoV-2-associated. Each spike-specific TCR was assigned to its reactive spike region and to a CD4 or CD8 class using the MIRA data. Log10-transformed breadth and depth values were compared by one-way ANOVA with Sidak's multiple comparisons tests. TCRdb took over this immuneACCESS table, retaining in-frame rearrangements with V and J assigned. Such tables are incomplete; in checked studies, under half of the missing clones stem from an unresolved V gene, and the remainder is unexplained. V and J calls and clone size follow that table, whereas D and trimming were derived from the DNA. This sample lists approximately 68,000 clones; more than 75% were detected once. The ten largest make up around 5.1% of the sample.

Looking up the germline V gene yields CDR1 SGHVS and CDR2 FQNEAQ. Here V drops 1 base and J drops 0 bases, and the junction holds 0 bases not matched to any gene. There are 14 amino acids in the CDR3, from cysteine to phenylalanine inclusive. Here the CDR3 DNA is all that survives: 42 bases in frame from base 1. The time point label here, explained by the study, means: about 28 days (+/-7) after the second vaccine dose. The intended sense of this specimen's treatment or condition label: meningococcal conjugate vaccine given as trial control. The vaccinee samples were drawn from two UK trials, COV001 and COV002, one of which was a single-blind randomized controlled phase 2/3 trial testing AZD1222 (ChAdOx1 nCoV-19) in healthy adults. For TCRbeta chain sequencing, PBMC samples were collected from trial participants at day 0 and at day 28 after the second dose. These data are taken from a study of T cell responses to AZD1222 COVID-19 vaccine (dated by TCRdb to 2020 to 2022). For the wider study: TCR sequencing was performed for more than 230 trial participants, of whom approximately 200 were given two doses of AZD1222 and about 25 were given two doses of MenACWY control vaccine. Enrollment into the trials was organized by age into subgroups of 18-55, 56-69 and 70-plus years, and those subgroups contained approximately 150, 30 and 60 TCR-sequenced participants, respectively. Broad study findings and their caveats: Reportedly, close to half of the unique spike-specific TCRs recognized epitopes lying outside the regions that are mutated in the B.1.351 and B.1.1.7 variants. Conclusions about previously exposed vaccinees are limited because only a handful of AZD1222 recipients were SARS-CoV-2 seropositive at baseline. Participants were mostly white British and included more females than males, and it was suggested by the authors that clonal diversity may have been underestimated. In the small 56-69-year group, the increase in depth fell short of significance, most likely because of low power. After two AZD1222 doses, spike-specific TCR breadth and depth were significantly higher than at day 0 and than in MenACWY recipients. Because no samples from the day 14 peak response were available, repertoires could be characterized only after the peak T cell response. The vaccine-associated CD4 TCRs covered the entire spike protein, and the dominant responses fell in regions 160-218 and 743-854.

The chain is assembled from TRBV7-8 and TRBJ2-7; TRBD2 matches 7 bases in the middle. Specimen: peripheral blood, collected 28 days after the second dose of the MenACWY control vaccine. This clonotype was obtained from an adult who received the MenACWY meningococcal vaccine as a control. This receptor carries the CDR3 CASSLGLASYEQYF. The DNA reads TGTGCCAGCAGCTTAGGACTAGCCTCCTACGAGCAGTACTTC.